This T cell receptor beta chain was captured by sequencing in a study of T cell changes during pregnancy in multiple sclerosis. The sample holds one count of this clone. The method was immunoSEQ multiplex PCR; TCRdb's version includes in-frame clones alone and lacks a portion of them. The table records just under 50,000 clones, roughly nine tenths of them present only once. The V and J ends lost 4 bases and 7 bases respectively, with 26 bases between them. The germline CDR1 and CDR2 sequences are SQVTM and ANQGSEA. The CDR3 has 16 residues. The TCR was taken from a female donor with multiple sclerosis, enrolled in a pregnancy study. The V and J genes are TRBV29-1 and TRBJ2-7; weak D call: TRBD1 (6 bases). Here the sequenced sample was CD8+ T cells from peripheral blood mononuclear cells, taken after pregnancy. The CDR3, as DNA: TGCAGCGTTGCCACAGGGACCGAATTCCTGGCTTGGGAGCAGTACTTC. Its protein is CSVATGTEFLAWEQYF.